This is a list of T cell receptor beta chains from one sample in a study of T cell responses to AZD1222 COVID-19 vaccine. Using immunoSEQ multiplex PCR, the repertoire was profiled, and TCRdb retains in-frame clones only, with some absent. This sample carries 80,000 or so clones, 70% to 90% of them seen once, and the ten largest clones take roughly a tenth. The sequencing used peripheral blood, collected 28 days after the second AZD1222 dose. The source is an adult who received the AZD1222 COVID-19 vaccine. CDR3s include the opening cysteine and the closing phenylalanine or tryptophan. Each record gives: V gene, D gene, clone size, J gene, CDR3 protein, CDR3 DNA. A D gene is named only where the DNA matches it firmly. Size is stated for part of the rows, as once, few or many counts, or as a class when the clone is expanded.

V gene: TRBV14
D gene: NA
clone size: NA
J gene: TRBJ1-4
CDR3 protein: CASSQEAHATNEKLFF
CDR3 DNA: TGTGCCAGCAGCCAAGAGGCGCACGCAACTAATGAAAAACTGTTTTTT

V gene: TRBV7-9
D gene: NA
clone size: once
J gene: TRBJ1-2
CDR3 protein: CASSLGGQTYGYTF
CDR3 DNA: TGTGCCAGCAGCTTAGGGGGACAAACTTATGGCTACACCTTC

V gene: TRBV11-2
D gene: NA
clone size: NA
J gene: TRBJ2-1
CDR3 protein: CASSLEVVPSPYNEQFF
CDR3 DNA: TGTGCCAGCAGCTTAGAAGTGGTTCCGTCCCCCTACAATGAGCAGTTCTTC

V gene: TRBV29-1
D gene: NA
clone size: NA
J gene: TRBJ2-3
CDR3 protein: CSVNRAVGDTQYF
CDR3 DNA: TGCAGCGTTAATCGGGCTGTCGGAGATACGCAGTATTTT

V gene: TRBV19
D gene: TRBD2
clone size: NA
J gene: TRBJ2-3
CDR3 protein: CASSPEPGLAIRTDTQYF
CDR3 DNA: TGTGCCAGTAGTCCTGAGCCGGGACTAGCGATTCGCACAGATACGCAGTATTTT

V gene: TRBV19
D gene: NA
clone size: once
J gene: TRBJ1-5
CDR3 protein: CASTEDGSNQPQHF
CDR3 DNA: TGTGCCAGTACCGAAGACGGGAGCAATCAGCCCCAGCATTTT

V gene: TRBV6-5
D gene: TRBD1
clone size: NA
J gene: TRBJ2-2
CDR3 protein: CASRRQGVSTGELFF
CDR3 DNA: TGTGCCAGCAGAAGACAGGGGGTGAGCACCGGGGAGCTGTTTTTT

V gene: TRBV19
D gene: NA
clone size: NA
J gene: TRBJ2-2
CDR3 protein: CASRRTNTGELFF
CDR3 DNA: TGTGCCAGCCGACGGACGAACACCGGGGAGCTGTTTTTT

V gene: TRBV19
D gene: TRBD2
clone size: NA
J gene: TRBJ2-5
CDR3 protein: CASSSGEGETQYF
CDR3 DNA: TGTGCCAGTAGCTCCGGGGAGGGAGAGACCCAGTACTTC

V gene: TRBV7-9
D gene: NA
clone size: NA
J gene: TRBJ1-2
CDR3 protein: CASSSPAGTVYGYTF
CDR3 DNA: TGTGCCAGCAGCTCCCCCGCTGGGACGGTCTATGGCTACACCTTC

V gene: TRBV28
D gene: TRBD2
clone size: NA
J gene: TRBJ2-1
CDR3 protein: CASSPSRGGYNEQFF
CDR3 DNA: TGTGCCAGCAGCCCTTCTCGGGGGGGCTACAATGAGCAGTTCTTC

V gene: TRBV10-2
D gene: NA
clone size: NA
J gene: TRBJ2-1
CDR3 protein: CASSEGYNEQFF
CDR3 DNA: TGCGCCAGCAGTGAGGGGTACAATGAGCAGTTCTTC

V gene: TRBV18
D gene: NA
clone size: NA
J gene: TRBJ1-2
CDR3 protein: CASSPVKGRSTF
CDR3 DNA: TGTGCCAGCTCTCCCGTGAAGGGACGCAGTACCTTC

V gene: TRBV19
D gene: NA
clone size: few
J gene: TRBJ1-1
CDR3 protein: CASILKTEAFF
CDR3 DNA: TGTGCCAGTATCCTGAAAACTGAAGCTTTCTTT

V gene: TRBV3-1/TRBV3-2
D gene: TRBD2
clone size: NA
J gene: TRBJ2-5
CDR3 protein: CASSHGTRPQETQYF
CDR3 DNA: TGTGCCAGCAGCCACGGGACTAGACCCCAAGAGACCCAGTACTTC